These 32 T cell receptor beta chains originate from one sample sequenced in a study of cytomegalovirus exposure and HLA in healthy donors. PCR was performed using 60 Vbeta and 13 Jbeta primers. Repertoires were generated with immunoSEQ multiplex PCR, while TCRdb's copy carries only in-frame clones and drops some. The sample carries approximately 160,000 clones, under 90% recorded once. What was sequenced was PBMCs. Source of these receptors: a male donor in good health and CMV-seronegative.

The CDR3: CASSLLSVLAGGDHEQYF. The CDR3 DNA sequence: TGTGCCAGCAGCTTATTATCGGTGTTGGCGGGAGGGGACCACGAGCAGTACTTC. The J gene is TRBJ2-7, the V gene TRBV7-6, with 9 bases that match TRBD2. CDR1 and CDR2 (germline): SGHVS, FNYEAQ. CDR3 length: 18 residues. V lost 2 bases and J lost 5; bases outside the gene matches: 16.

CDR3 nucleotides: TGTGCCAGCAGTTACTCCCCCTATAGTGAGCAGTTCTTC. Translated: CASSYSPYSEQFF. The chain joins TRBV6-5 to TRBJ2-1; D is unclear. CDR1 is MNHEY, CDR2 SVGAGI, per germline. Trimming removed 0 bases at V and 9 bases at J, with 9 bases between. This CDR3 has 13 residues.

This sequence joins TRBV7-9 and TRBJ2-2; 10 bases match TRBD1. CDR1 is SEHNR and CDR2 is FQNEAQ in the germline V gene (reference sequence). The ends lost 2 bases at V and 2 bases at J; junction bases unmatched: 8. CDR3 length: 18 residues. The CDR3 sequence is CASSLPPGQGSNTGELFF. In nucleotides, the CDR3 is TGTGCCAGCAGCTTACCCCCGGGACAGGGGTCTAACACCGGGGAGCTGTTTTTT. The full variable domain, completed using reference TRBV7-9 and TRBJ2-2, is DTGVSQNPRHKITKRGQNVTFRCDPISEHNRLYWYRQTLGQGPEFLTYFQNEAQLEKSRLLSDRFSAERPKGSFSTLEIQRTEQGDSAMYLCASSLPPGQGSNTGELFFGEGSRLTVL.

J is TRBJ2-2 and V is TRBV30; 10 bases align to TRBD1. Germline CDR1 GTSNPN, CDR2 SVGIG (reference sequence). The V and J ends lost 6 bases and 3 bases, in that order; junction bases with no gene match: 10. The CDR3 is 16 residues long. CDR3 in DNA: TGTGCCTGCCCCACCCGACAGGGGGCCGACACCGGGGAGCTGTTTTTT. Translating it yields CACPTRQGADTGELFF.

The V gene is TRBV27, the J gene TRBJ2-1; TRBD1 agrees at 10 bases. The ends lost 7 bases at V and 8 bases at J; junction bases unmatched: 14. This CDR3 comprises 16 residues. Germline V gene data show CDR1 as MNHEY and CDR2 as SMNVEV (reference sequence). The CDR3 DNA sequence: TGTGCCAGCAACTTAGGGGGCGGACAGGGGGTTTATGAGCAGTTCTTC. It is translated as CASNLGGGQGVYEQFF.

CDR3 in DNA: TGTGCCAGCAGCCAAGAATTTGCGGGAGTTTTGGAGACCCAGTACTTC. Its translation is CASSQEFAGVLETQYF. V gene TRBV4-2 combines with J gene TRBJ2-5, with 7 bases identical to TRBD2. The CDR3 is 16 residues long. Germline trimming cut 0 bases from V and 5 bases from J; bases unmatched to any gene: 9. Germline V CDR1 and CDR2: LGHNA, YNFKEQ.

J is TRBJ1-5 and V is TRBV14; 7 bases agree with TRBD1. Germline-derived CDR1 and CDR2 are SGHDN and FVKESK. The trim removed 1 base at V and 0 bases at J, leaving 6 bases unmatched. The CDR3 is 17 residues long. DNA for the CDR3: TGTGCCAGCAGCCAAGTCCGACAGGGTAGTAGCAATCAGCCCCAGCATTTT. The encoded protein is CASSQVRQGSSNQPQHF.

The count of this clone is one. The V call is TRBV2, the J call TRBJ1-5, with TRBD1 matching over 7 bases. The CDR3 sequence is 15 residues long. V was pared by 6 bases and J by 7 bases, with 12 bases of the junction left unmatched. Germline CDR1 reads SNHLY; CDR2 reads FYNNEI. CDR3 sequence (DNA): TGTGCCAGCAGAAGCGACAGGGTGGACGGGCAGCCCCAGCATTTT. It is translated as CASRSDRVDGQPQHF.

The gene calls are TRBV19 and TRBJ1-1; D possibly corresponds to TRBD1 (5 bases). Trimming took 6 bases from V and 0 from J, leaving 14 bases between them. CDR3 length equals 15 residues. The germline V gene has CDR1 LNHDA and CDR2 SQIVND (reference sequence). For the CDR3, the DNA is TGTGCCAGTAGGAGCTACAGGATCTTGAACACTGAAGCTTTCTTT. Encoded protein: CASRSYRILNTEAFF.

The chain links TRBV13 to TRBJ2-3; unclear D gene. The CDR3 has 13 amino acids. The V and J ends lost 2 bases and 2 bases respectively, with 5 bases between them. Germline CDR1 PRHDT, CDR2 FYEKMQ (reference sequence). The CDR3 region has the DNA TGTGCCAGCAGCTTACTAAACACAGATACGCAGTATTTT. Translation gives CASSLLNTDTQYF.

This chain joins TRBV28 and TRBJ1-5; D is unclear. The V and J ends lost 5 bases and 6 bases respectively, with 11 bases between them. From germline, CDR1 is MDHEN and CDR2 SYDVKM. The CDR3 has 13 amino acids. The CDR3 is CASSLNRGQPQHF. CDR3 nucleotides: TGTGCCAGCAGTCTTAACCGGGGTCAGCCCCAGCATTTT.

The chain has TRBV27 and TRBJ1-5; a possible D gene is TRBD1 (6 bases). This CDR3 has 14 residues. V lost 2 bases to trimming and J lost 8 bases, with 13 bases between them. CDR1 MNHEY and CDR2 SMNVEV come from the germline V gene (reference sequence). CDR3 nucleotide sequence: TGTGCCAGCAGTTTAAGCAGGGGTCAAGAGCCCCAGCATTTT. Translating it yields CASSLSRGQEPQHF.

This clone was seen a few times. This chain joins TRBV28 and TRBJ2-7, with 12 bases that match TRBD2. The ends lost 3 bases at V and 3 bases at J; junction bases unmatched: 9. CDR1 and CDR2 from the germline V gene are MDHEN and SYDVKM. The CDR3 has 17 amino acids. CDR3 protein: CASSFTGTSGPDYEQYF. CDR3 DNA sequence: TGTGCCAGCAGTTTTACTGGGACTAGCGGGCCGGACTACGAGCAGTACTTC. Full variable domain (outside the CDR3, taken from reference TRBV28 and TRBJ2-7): DVKVTQSSRYLVKRTGEKVFLECVQDMDHENMFWYRQDPGLGLRLIYFSYDVKMKEKGDIPEGYSVSREKKERFSLILESASTNQTSMYLCASSFTGTSGPDYEQYFGPGTRLTVT.

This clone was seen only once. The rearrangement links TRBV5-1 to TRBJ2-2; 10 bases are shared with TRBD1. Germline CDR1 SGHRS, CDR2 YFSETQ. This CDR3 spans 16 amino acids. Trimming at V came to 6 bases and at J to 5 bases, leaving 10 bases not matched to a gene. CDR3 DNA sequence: TGCGCCAGCAAATTGGGGACAGGGGACAAAACCGGGGAGCTGTTTTTT. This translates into CASKLGTGDKTGELFF.

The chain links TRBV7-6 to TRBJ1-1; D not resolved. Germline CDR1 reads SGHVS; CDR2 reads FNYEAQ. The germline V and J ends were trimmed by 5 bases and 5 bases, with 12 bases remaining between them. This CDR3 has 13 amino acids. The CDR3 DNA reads TGTGCCAGCAGCCTAAATCGGGAGACTGAAGCTTTCTTT. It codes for CASSLNRETEAFF.

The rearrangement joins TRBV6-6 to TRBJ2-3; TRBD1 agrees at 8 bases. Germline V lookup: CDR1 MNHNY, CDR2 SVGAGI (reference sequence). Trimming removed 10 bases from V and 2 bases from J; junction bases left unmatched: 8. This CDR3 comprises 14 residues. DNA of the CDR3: TGTGCCACCCGGGACAGGTCCAACACAGATACGCAGTATTTT. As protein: CATRDRSNTDTQYF.

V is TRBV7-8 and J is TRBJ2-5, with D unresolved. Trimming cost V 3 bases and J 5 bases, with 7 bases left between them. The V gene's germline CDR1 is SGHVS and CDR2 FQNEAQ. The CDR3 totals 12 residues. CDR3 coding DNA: TGTGCCAGCAGCTTCTCTCGGGAGACCCAGTACTTC. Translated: CASSFSRETQYF.

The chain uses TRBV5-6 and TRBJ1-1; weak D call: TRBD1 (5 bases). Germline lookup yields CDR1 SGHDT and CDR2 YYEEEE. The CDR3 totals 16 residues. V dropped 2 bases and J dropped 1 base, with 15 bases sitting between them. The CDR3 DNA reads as TGTGCCAGCAGCTTCGGGTTCGGGGGGGGGAACACTGAAGCTTTCTTT. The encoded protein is CASSFGFGGGNTEAFF.

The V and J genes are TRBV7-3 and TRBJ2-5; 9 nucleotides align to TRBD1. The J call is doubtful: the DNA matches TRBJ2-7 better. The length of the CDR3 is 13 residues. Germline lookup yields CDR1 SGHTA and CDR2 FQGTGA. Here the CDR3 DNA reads TGTGCCAGCAGCATAGGGACAGGGAACGAGCAGTACTTC. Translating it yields CASSIGTGNEQYF.

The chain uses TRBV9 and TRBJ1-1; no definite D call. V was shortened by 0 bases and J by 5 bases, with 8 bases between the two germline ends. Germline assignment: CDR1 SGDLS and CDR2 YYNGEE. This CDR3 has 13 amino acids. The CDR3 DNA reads TGTGCCAGCAGCGTAGTCGAGGGTACTGAAGCTTTCTTT. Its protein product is CASSVVEGTEAFF.

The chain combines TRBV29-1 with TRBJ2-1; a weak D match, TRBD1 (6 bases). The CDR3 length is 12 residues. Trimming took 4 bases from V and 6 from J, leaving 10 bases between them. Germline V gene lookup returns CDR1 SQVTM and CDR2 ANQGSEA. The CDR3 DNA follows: TGCAGCGTTGTCGAACAGGGCAATGAGCAGTTCTTC. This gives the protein CSVVEQGNEQFF.

The CDR3 spells CASRDNSPGVGSPLHF. As DNA, the CDR3 is TGTGCCAGCAGGGACAATTCGCCAGGGGTAGGCTCACCCCTCCACTTT. J is TRBJ1-6 and V is TRBV2; the D gene is possibly TRBD1 (6 bases). The CDR3 consists of 16 residues. V lost 6 bases and J 10 bases, leaving 22 bases between the germline ends. Germline-derived CDR1 and CDR2 are SNHLY and FYNNEI.

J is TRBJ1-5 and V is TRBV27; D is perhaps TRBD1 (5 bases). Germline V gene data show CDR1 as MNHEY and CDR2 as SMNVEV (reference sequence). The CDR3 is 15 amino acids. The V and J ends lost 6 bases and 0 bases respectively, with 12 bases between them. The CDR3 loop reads CASRRQSVSNQPQHF. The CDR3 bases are TGTGCCAGCAGACGACAGTCTGTTAGCAATCAGCCCCAGCATTTT.

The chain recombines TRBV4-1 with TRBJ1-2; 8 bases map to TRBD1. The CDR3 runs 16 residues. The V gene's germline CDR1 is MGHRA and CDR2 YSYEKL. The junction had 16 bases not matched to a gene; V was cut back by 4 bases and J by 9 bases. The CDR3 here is CASSPAPRDRLDRYTF. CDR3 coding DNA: TGCGCCAGCAGCCCCGCGCCCCGGGACAGGTTAGACCGCTACACCTTC.

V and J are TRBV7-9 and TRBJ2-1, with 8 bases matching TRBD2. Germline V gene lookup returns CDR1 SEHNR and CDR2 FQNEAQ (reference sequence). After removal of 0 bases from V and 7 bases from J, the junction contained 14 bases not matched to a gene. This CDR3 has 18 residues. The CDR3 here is CASSLARGTMSGRNEQFF. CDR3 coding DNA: TGTGCCAGCAGCTTAGCTAGGGGTACTATGAGCGGGAGAAATGAGCAGTTCTTC. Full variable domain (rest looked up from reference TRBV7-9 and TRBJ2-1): DTGVSQNPRHKITKRGQNVTFRCDPISEHNRLYWYRQTLGQGPEFLTYFQNEAQLEKSRLLSDRFSAERPKGSFSTLEIQRTEQGDSAMYLCASSLARGTMSGRNEQFFGPGTRLTVL.

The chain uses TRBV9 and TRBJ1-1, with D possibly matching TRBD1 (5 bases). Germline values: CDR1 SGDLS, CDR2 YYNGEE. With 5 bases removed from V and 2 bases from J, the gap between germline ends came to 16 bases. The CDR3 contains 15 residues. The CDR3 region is CASSSRWGENTEAFF. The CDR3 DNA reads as TGTGCCAGCAGTTCAAGGTGGGGGGAAAACACTGAAGCTTTCTTT.

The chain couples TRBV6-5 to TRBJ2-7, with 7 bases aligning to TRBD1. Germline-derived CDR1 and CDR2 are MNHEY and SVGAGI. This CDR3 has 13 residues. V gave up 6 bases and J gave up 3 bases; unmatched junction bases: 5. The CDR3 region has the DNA TGTGCCAGCAGACCGGGACAGCTCTACGAGCAGTACTTC. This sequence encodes CASRPGQLYEQYF.

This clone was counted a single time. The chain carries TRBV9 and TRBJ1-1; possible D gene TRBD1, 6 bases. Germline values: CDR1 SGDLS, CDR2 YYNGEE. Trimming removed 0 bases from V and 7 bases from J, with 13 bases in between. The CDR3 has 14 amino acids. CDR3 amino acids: CASSVAWGQSEAFF. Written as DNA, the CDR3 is TGTGCCAGCAGCGTAGCTTGGGGGCAGAGTGAAGCTTTCTTT.

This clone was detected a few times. The CDR3 region is CASSPQRGGYNEQFF. The CDR3, as DNA: TGTGCCAGCAGTCCTCAGCGGGGGGGCTACAATGAGCAGTTCTTC. The chain combines TRBV25-1 with TRBJ2-1; 10 nucleotides align to TRBD2. This CDR3 is built from 15 residues. Trimming removed 5 bases from V and 3 bases from J; junction bases left unmatched: 4. In germline, CDR1 is MGHDK, CDR2 SYGVNS.

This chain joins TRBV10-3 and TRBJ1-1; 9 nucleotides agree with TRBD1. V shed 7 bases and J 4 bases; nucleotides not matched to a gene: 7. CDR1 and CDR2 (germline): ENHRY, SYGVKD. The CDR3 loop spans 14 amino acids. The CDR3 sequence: CAITEQGAVTEAFF. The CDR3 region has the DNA TGTGCCATCACCGAACAGGGGGCTGTCACTGAAGCTTTCTTT.

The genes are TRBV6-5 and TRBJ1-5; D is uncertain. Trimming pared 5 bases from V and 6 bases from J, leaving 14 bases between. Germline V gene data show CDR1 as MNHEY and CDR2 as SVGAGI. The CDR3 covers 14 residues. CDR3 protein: CASSQTGIPQPQHF. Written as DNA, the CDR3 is TGTGCCAGCAGTCAAACGGGGATCCCTCAGCCCCAGCATTTT.

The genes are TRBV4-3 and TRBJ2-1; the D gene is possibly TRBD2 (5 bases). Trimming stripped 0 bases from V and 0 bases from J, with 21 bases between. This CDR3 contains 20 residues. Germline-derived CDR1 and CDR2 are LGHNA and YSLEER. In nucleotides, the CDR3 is TGCGCCAGCAGCCAAGATTCTGGACTTATGATGGTAAGCTCCTACAATGAGCAGTTCTTC. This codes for CASSQDSGLMMVSSYNEQFF.